Sequencing of this T cell receptor (beta chain) was carried out in a study of blood T cells in healthy people across ages. Findings and caveats of the study: It was found that TCR beta diversity correlated strongly with the percentage of naive T cells.

Points on this clonotype: Antigen specificity is unknown.

Combining a sample-barcoded 5' primer with a J-beta primer mix, a second PCR ran for roughly 7 to 12 cycles. TCRdb reanalysed the 5' RACE reads using MiXCR and keeps one entry per CDR3 protein. The sample consists of 450,000 to 700,000 distinct CDR3 sequences, about 26% of them appearing once. The CDR3 length is 12 residues. V was cut by 1 base and J by 11 bases, with 11 bases left in between. Germline CDR1 and CDR2: SGHTA and FQGNSA. The source of this sequence is a woman aged 70-85 years in good health. J is TRBJ2-5 and V is TRBV7-2; no clear D gene. Sequences were obtained from blood. The CDR3 DNA sequence: TGTGCCAGCAGCTTAGGGCGGTTGGGGCAGTACTTC. Encoded protein: CASSLGRLGQYF. The variable domain in full, with the rest retrieved from reference TRBV7-2 and TRBJ2-5, is GAGVSQSPSNKVTEKGKDVELRCDPISGHTALYWYRQSLGQGLEFLIYFQGNSAPDKSGLPSDRFSAERTGGSVSTLTIQRTQQEDSAVYLCASSLGRLGQYFGPGTRLLVL.